This TCR beta chain was obtained from a study of blood T cell repertoires in COVID-19. Study summary: Whether acute or convalescent, the COVID-19 samples came from the United States, Italy and Spain. From T cells, B-cell-depleted T cells, or PBMCs came the material, which was cDNA or gDNA.

The V and J ends lost 3 bases and 10 bases respectively, with 12 bases between them. The CDR3 sequence is 13 residues long. CDR1 is KGHDR, CDR2 SFDVKD, per germline. Profiling relied on immunoSEQ multiplex PCR, and the TCRdb table lists in-frame clones only, not all of them. The table has about 240,000 clones, around 90% seen once. The V and J genes are TRBV24-1 and TRBJ1-5; tentatively, D is TRBD1 (5 bases). Sequencing was carried out using peripheral blood. The receptor was isolated from an older woman with active or convalescent COVID-19. The CDR3 region is CATSDVGGSPQHF. As DNA, the CDR3 is TGTGCCACCAGTGATGTGGGGGGTAGTCCCCAGCATTTT.